Below are 13 T cell receptor beta chains sequenced from a single sample in a study of T-cell memory formation after mild COVID-19. Using its own MiXCR run on the 5' RACE reads, TCRdb lists one record per CDR3 protein. The sample holds about 160,000 distinct CDR3 sequences, less than 40% seen once. Sequenced: PBMCs or a T cell subset sorted from them (not recorded which). The receptor set was obtained from an adult woman who had mild COVID-19 (a few samples of this study predate the infection). Cell type and time point are not known.

The chain couples TRBV21-1 to TRBJ2-7. TRBV21-1 is a pseudogene. The CDR3 is made up of 12 amino acids. Written as DNA, the CDR3 is TGTGCCAGCAGCAAAATTAGGGTCGAGCAGTACTTC. It codes for CASSKIRVEQYF.

V usage is TRBV7-9 and J usage is TRBJ2-7; tentative D call: TRBD2 (5 bases). The V end was cut by 1 base, the J end by 3 bases, with 7 bases between. Germline V gene lookup returns CDR1 SEHNR and CDR2 FQNEAQ (reference sequence). The CDR3 extends over 13 amino acids. CDR3 residues: CASSLGGNYEQYF. CDR3 sequence (DNA): TGTGCCAGCAGCTTAGGAGGGAACTACGAGCAGTACTTC.

The chain employs TRBV24-1 and TRBJ2-3; D unresolved. Deletions cut 5 bases from V and 0 bases from J, with 8 bases between. Germline CDR1 reads KGHDR; CDR2 reads SFDVKD. CDR3 length equals 14 residues. This chain's CDR3 is CATSGAWSTDTQYF. CDR3 nucleotide sequence: TGTGCCACCAGTGGAGCCTGGAGCACAGATACGCAGTATTTT.

The rearrangement joins TRBV20-1 to TRBJ1-1; D gene unclear. Germline V gene sequence: CDR1 DFQATT, CDR2 SNEGSKA (reference sequence). Trimming shortened V by 6 bases and J by 2 bases, and 10 bases separated the two germline ends. The CDR3 consists of 12 residues. The CDR3 DNA reads as TGCAGTGCCAAGGCGGCCAACACTGAAGCTTTCTTT. Translating gives CSAKAANTEAFF.

Only a few counts were recorded for this clonotype. The V and J genes are TRBV7-9 and TRBJ1-1, with a possible D match to TRBD1 (5 bases). The CDR3 is 14 residues long. Germline values: CDR1 SEHNR, CDR2 FQNEAQ (reference sequence). Trimming pared 5 bases from V and 10 bases from J, leaving 20 bases between. CDR3 nucleotides: TGTGCCAGCAGCCCGGCGGGCGGGGCGGGATCAGCTTTCTTT. Amino acids: CASSPAGGAGSAFF.

In its sample, this clonotype was seen a few times. In DNA, the CDR3 is TGTGCCAGCAGCTTAGGAGGTAGCGGGATCGGGCTGGGGGCGGCCAAAAACATTCAGTACTTC. Its translation is CASSLGGSGIGLGAAKNIQYF. The J gene is TRBJ2-4, the V gene TRBV11-3; the match to TRBD2 covers 8 bases. Germline loops: CDR1 SGHNT, CDR2 YENEEA. V lost 1 base, J lost 1 base, and 18 bases stayed unmatched. The CDR3 has 21 residues.

This clonotype was detected a few times. This chain uses TRBV5-6 with TRBJ1-1; D unresolved. CDR3 length equals 12 residues. Trimming left V 4 bases short and J 6 bases short, with 10 bases between. Germline CDR1 reads SGHDT; CDR2 reads YYEEEE. CDR3 residues: CASSHLNAEAFF. DNA for the CDR3: TGTGCCAGCAGCCATCTTAACGCTGAAGCTTTCTTT.

This clonotype has just a few counts. Here the CDR3 DNA reads TGTGCCAGCAGTTCCCTCGTGAAGCGGGAAGGAGAGTTCTTC. This sequence encodes CASSSLVKREGEFF. The rearrangement uses TRBV6-2 or TRBV6-3 and TRBJ2-1, with 7 bases identical to TRBD2. Trimming cost V 4 bases and J 14 bases; bases outside gene matches: 14. This CDR3 has 14 residues. CDR1 MNHEY and CDR2 SVGEGT come from the germline V gene.

This clonotype was detected only a few times. This chain joins TRBV7-6 and TRBJ2-7, with 10 bases that match TRBD1. The V gene end was trimmed by 3 bases and the J gene end by 6 bases; junction bases not matched to a gene: 5. CDR1 and CDR2 (germline): SGHVS, FNYEAQ. The CDR3 extends over 14 amino acids. The CDR3 DNA sequence: TGTGCCAGCAGCTTTCCGGGACAGGGGTCCGAGCAGTACTTC. Its translation is CASSFPGQGSEQYF.

The chain carries TRBV5-1 and TRBJ2-3; D remains ambiguous. Trimming stripped 4 bases from V and 4 bases from J, with 13 bases between. The V gene's germline CDR1 is SGHRS and CDR2 YFSETQ. The CDR3 loop spans 14 amino acids. DNA for the CDR3: TGCGCCAGCAGCCTGCTACCGAGCTCAGATACGCAGTATTTT. Encoded protein: CASSLLPSSDTQYF.

The gene calls are TRBV6-5 and TRBJ1-5; no clear D gene. CDR3 length: 15 amino acids. Germline V CDR1 and CDR2: MNHEY, SVGAGI. The V gene lost 2 bases and the J gene lost 1 base, with 9 bases spanning the gap. CDR3 region: CASSYNHRSNQPQHF. As DNA, the CDR3 is TGTGCCAGCAGTTACAACCACAGAAGCAATCAGCCCCAGCATTTT.

Points on this clonotype: Mismatch with germline at one junction end may stem from a read error. The CDR3, as DNA: TGTGCCACCAGTGATCCCGGTACGGGGGGGAGCCGCGATGAGCAGCTCTTC. Its protein is CATSDPGTGGSRDEQLF. J is TRBJ2-1 and V is TRBV24-1, with 8 bases identical to TRBD2. The CDR3 covers 17 residues. CDR1 is KGHDR and CDR2 is SFDVKD in the germline V gene.

The genes are TRBV4-2 and TRBJ2-3, with D hard to call. The CDR3 contains 16 residues. Germline V gene lookup returns CDR1 LGHNA and CDR2 YNFKEQ. Trimming left V 0 bases short and J 4 bases short, with 14 bases between. The CDR3 region has the DNA TGTGCCAGCAGCCAAGAACCCCATAAACCCGCAGATACGCAGTATTTT. It codes for CASSQEPHKPADTQYF.